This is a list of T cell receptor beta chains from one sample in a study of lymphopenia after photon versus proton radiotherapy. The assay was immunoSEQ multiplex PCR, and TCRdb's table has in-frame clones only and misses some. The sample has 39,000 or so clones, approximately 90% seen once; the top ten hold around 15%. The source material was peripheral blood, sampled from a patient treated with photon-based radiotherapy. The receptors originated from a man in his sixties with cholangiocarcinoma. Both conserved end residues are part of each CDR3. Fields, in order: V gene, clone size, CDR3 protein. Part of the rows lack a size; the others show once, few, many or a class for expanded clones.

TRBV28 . CATQGQLSGYTF
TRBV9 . CASSPGGDTSYNEQFF
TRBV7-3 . CASSLRASGYNEQFF
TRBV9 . CASSSVRQGVYEQYF
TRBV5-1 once CASSLDEGNNQPQHF
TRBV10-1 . CASSGQANTEAFF
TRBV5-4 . CASSFVAGDRVTGELFF
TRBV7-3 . CASSSTGLNGYTF
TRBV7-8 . CASSLMQGDYGYTF
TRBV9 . CASSVESSGTDTQYF
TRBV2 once CASSGVRGRETQYF
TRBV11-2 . CASSLDVGRARNEQFF
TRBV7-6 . CASSERGEKLFF
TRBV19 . CASSIGLVGDTQYF
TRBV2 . CASSVEGGEQFF
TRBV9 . CASSTRPEGGYTF
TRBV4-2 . CASSQKVPGELFF
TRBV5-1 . CASSELLQDTQYF
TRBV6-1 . CARVDRNSDTQYF
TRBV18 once CASSPTSSSPDTQYF
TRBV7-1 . CASSGWDTGQTNEKLFF
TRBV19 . CASSINLWGVNSNQPQHF
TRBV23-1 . CASSQSPGGNLAKNIQYF
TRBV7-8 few CASSLGDSWNEQFF
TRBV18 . CASSRDRIFETQYF
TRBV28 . CASSLTGAYGYTF
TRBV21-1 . CASPKEEQATNEKLFF
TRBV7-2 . CASSPWAGVGGDEQFF
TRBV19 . CASSPQGLSGANVLTF